This T cell receptor (beta chain) was profiled in a study of shared clonotypes between healthy human individuals. General study points: Donors were few, which limited the genetic and exposure-history diversity represented.

About this clone itself: The antigen is unknown.

TCRdb keeps only in-frame clones here, not all; method: immunoSEQ multiplex PCR. The data contain 1.4 million to 1.5 million clones, roughly 96% of them singletons. The CDR3 extends over 14 amino acids. V was clipped by 1 base and J by 4 bases, with 11 bases between them. Germline V gene sequence: CDR1 SEHNR, CDR2 FQNEAQ (reference sequence). The chain links TRBV7-9 to TRBJ2-7; no firm D call. The specimen sequenced was naive CD4+ T cells sorted from blood. Regarding subset: CD45RA+ positively selected. The receptor's source is a man in his thirties or forties in good health. CDR3 nucleotide sequence: TGTGCCAGCAGCTTAGAATTTGGATGGTACGAGCAGTACTTC. This gives the protein CASSLEFGWYEQYF.